These T cell receptor beta chains were read from a single sample in a study of cytomegalovirus exposure and HLA in healthy donors. Sequencing used immunoSEQ multiplex PCR; TCRdb keeps in-frame clones, though not all of them. Here the sample spans under 200,000 clones, 75% to 85% being singletons. The sample was PBMCs. The origin of the receptors is a male donor in good health and CMV-seropositive. The conserved cysteine and the conserved F or W are not part of the CDR3 here. Each record gives: J gene, V gene, clone size, CDR3 protein. Not every row has a clone size; where given, it reads once, few, many or a size class.

j_call: TRBJ2-1
v_call: TRBV7-2
clone_size: NA
cdr3_aa: ASSGAGGLYNEQF

j_call: TRBJ1-1
v_call: TRBV7-9
clone_size: NA
cdr3_aa: ASSLEGNTEAF

j_call: TRBJ1-5
v_call: TRBV2
clone_size: NA
cdr3_aa: ASSDIQVIALQH

j_call: TRBJ1-5
v_call: TRBV5-8
clone_size: NA
cdr3_aa: ASSFGTGPNQPQH

j_call: TRBJ2-2
v_call: TRBV5-1
clone_size: NA
cdr3_aa: ASSGTLNTGELF

j_call: TRBJ1-5
v_call: TRBV19
clone_size: NA
cdr3_aa: ASSDSGVQPQH

j_call: TRBJ2-3
v_call: TRBV6-1
clone_size: NA
cdr3_aa: ASSEEVGGGFTSDTQY

j_call: TRBJ1-2
v_call: TRBV11-2
clone_size: NA
cdr3_aa: ASSLEGSANYGYT

j_call: TRBJ1-6
v_call: TRBV10-2
clone_size: NA
cdr3_aa: ASSEDRDSPLH

j_call: TRBJ1-3
v_call: TRBV5-6
clone_size: NA
cdr3_aa: ASSVDEIAGNTIY

j_call: TRBJ2-5
v_call: TRBV10-2
clone_size: NA
cdr3_aa: ASSFDWGEETQY

j_call: TRBJ1-1
v_call: TRBV4-2
clone_size: few
cdr3_aa: ASSQEADADTEAF

j_call: TRBJ2-1
v_call: TRBV6-5
clone_size: once
cdr3_aa: ASSYSSGSGSLGQF

j_call: TRBJ2-2
v_call: TRBV7-3
clone_size: few
cdr3_aa: ASSPYLVSGELF

j_call: TRBJ1-6
v_call: TRBV5-4
clone_size: few
cdr3_aa: ASSLRDTSNSPLH

j_call: TRBJ2-2
v_call: TRBV11-2
clone_size: few
cdr3_aa: ASSLGGTGPGELF

j_call: TRBJ1-1
v_call: TRBV30
clone_size: NA
cdr3_aa: AWTQIRSAEAF

j_call: TRBJ2-7
v_call: TRBV19
clone_size: NA
cdr3_aa: ASSDRDYEQY

j_call: TRBJ2-5
v_call: TRBV4-1
clone_size: NA
cdr3_aa: ASSQAWPGETQY

j_call: TRBJ2-7
v_call: TRBV7-3
clone_size: NA
cdr3_aa: ASSLRGLEQC

j_call: TRBJ1-2
v_call: TRBV18
clone_size: NA
cdr3_aa: ASSTGQGTDGYT

j_call: TRBJ1-2
v_call: TRBV7-9
clone_size: NA
cdr3_aa: ASSLAPSRDRVDGGYT

j_call: TRBJ1-1
v_call: TRBV5-1
clone_size: NA
cdr3_aa: ASSPVGGSRSTEAF

j_call: TRBJ2-4
v_call: TRBV6-5
clone_size: few
cdr3_aa: ASHRTTKYIQY

j_call: TRBJ2-5
v_call: TRBV4-3
clone_size: NA
cdr3_aa: ASSQWLAGGETQY

j_call: TRBJ2-2
v_call: TRBV5-1
clone_size: NA
cdr3_aa: ASSLLNRDRRNTGELF

j_call: TRBJ1-5
v_call: TRBV5-4
clone_size: few
cdr3_aa: ASSLGGFNQPQH

j_call: TRBJ1-3
v_call: TRBV13
clone_size: NA
cdr3_aa: ASTISLEGGGNTIY

j_call: TRBJ1-2
v_call: TRBV7-9
clone_size: NA
cdr3_aa: ASSLEGQGEYYGYT

j_call: TRBJ1-5
v_call: TRBV7-2
clone_size: NA
cdr3_aa: ASSRWGDSNQPQH

j_call: TRBJ2-2
v_call: TRBV10-1
clone_size: NA
cdr3_aa: ASSEGTGYTGELF

j_call: TRBJ2-3
v_call: TRBV19
clone_size: NA
cdr3_aa: ASSIGGTGPDTQY

j_call: TRBJ2-3
v_call: TRBV11-1
clone_size: NA
cdr3_aa: ASSSSGGTDTQY

j_call: TRBJ1-6
v_call: TRBV2
clone_size: NA
cdr3_aa: ASSDTGENSPLH

j_call: TRBJ2-3
v_call: TRBV7-8
clone_size: NA
cdr3_aa: ASSLVRRASGGHQY

j_call: TRBJ2-3
v_call: TRBV10-3
clone_size: NA
cdr3_aa: AISEGTGSTDTQY

j_call: TRBJ2-7
v_call: TRBV5-6
clone_size: NA
cdr3_aa: ASSLGQGIHEQY

j_call: TRBJ2-3
v_call: TRBV11-2
clone_size: once
cdr3_aa: ASSRWPAGGSTDTQY

j_call: TRBJ2-2
v_call: TRBV9
clone_size: few
cdr3_aa: ASSPARGGELF

j_call: TRBJ1-2
v_call: TRBV2
clone_size: NA
cdr3_aa: ASSEDPSRRYT

j_call: TRBJ2-7
v_call: TRBV19
clone_size: NA
cdr3_aa: ATRTGGGEQY

j_call: TRBJ2-1
v_call: TRBV11-2
clone_size: NA
cdr3_aa: ASSLADSGGANEQF

j_call: NA
v_call: TRBV2
clone_size: NA
cdr3_aa: ASSVGPPQGSYEQY

j_call: TRBJ2-7
v_call: TRBV4-1
clone_size: NA
cdr3_aa: ASSQDRLAGSYEQY

j_call: TRBJ2-7
v_call: TRBV4-1
clone_size: NA
cdr3_aa: ASSQDMESYEQY

j_call: TRBJ1-4
v_call: TRBV6-1
clone_size: few
cdr3_aa: ASLLGGPNEKLF

j_call: TRBJ2-3
v_call: TRBV30
clone_size: NA
cdr3_aa: AWSATLAGGPGDTQY

j_call: TRBJ2-7
v_call: TRBV25-1
clone_size: NA
cdr3_aa: ASSSAAGGTHEQY

j_call: TRBJ2-6
v_call: TRBV6-5
clone_size: NA
cdr3_aa: ASSTGLGANVLT

j_call: TRBJ1-2
v_call: TRBV19
clone_size: NA
cdr3_aa: ASWTGEKYYGYT

j_call: TRBJ2-3
v_call: TRBV4-2
clone_size: NA
cdr3_aa: ASSSRGRSLVFTDTQY

j_call: TRBJ2-1
v_call: TRBV9
clone_size: once
cdr3_aa: ASSDLRTSGSYNEQF

j_call: TRBJ1-2
v_call: TRBV6-5
clone_size: once
cdr3_aa: ASSRTGVTYGYT

j_call: TRBJ2-3
v_call: TRBV5-4
clone_size: NA
cdr3_aa: ASSLGGLAVADTQY

j_call: TRBJ2-4
v_call: TRBV5-8
clone_size: once
cdr3_aa: ASSPGGAGKNIQY

j_call: TRBJ1-5
v_call: TRBV19
clone_size: NA
cdr3_aa: ASSPGQEGFQPQH

j_call: TRBJ1-2
v_call: TRBV27
clone_size: NA
cdr3_aa: ASSRQGLAGYT

j_call: TRBJ2-5
v_call: TRBV30
clone_size: NA
cdr3_aa: AWRELETQY

j_call: TRBJ1-2
v_call: TRBV30
clone_size: NA
cdr3_aa: AWSVQGGWNYGYT